Listed below are T cell receptor beta chains from one sample, sequenced in a study of blood T cells in healthy people across ages. TCRdb independently ran MiXCR on the 5' RACE reads; one entry per CDR3 protein. The profile shows about 640,000 distinct CDR3 sequences, about 30% of them singletons. The sample taken for sequencing was blood. Source of these receptors: a woman over 75 in good health. CDR3s include the opening cysteine and the closing phenylalanine or tryptophan. A D gene is named only where the DNA matches it firmly. A row's size may be missing; if present it is once, few, many or a size class.

j_call d_call v_call clone_size cdr3_aa cdr3_nt
TRBJ1-3 NA TRBV6-5 NA CASRPMISGNTIYF TGTGCCAGCAGACCCATGATCTCTGGAAACACCATATATTTT
TRBJ1-6 NA TRBV7-2 many CASSVGTDPSPLHF TGTGCCAGCAGCGTAGGGACGGACCCATCGCCCCTCCACTTT
TRBJ2-5 TRBD1 TRBV7-2 many CASSSQGVWGQETQYF TGTGCCAGCAGCTCACAGGGGGTGTGGGGCCAAGAGACCCAGTACTTC
TRBJ2-2 NA TRBV7-3 NA CAGSPSPGGAGTGELFF TGTGCCGGCAGCCCAAGCCCCGGGGGCGCGGGCACCGGGGAGCTGTTTTTT
TRBJ2-3 TRBD2 TRBV20-1 NA CSAEPARETRDTQYF TGCAGTGCTGAGCCGGCGCGGGAGACAAGGGATACGCAGTATTTT
TRBJ1-2 NA TRBV18 NA CASSPGPAYGYTF TGTGCCAGCTCACCCGGGCCGGCCTATGGCTACACCTTC
TRBJ2-7 NA TRBV3-1 few CASSPPGTLSSYNEQYF TGTGCCAGCAGCCCTCCCGGGACCCTGAGCTCCTACAATGAGCAGTACTTC
TRBJ1-5 NA TRBV6-1 many CASSEWSDSNQPQHF TGTGCCAGCAGTGAATGGAGCGATAGCAATCAGCCCCAGCATTTT
TRBJ1-5 NA TRBV2 many CASSPGQRNQPQHF TGTGCCAGCAGCCCCGGACAGAGGAATCAGCCCCAGCATTTT
TRBJ2-7 NA TRBV5-1 many CASSLEDLLYEQYF TGCGCCAGCAGCTTGGAGGACCTACTCTACGAGCAGTACTTC
TRBJ1-2 TRBD1 TRBV20-1 NA CSARGPTGEGGYTF TGCAGTGCTAGAGGGCCGACAGGGGAAGGTGGCTACACCTTC
TRBJ2-1 TRBD2 TRBV29-1 many CSVAPSGGAPRNEQFF TGCAGCGTTGCTCCCAGCGGGGGGGCCCCACGCAATGAGCAGTTCTTC
TRBJ1-1 NA TRBV21-1 NA CASSKLGGNTEAFF TGTGCCAGCAGCAAACTAGGGGGCAACACTGAAGCTTTCTTT
TRBJ1-1 NA TRBV20-1 NA CSASIPKGGRTEAFF TGCAGTGCTAGTATCCCAAAGGGGGGTCGCACTGAAGCTTTCTTT
TRBJ2-4 NA TRBV28 few CASRTNRDTKNIQYF TGTGCCAGCAGAACTAACCGGGACACCAAAAACATTCAGTACTTC
TRBJ2-5 TRBD2 TRBV20-1 once CSARGASGETQYF TGCAGTGCTAGAGGGGCTAGCGGGGAGACCCAGTACTTC
TRBJ2-7 TRBD1 TRBV3-1 NA CANNQGTGGDGTYEQYF TGTGCCAACAACCAGGGAACAGGGGGCGATGGGACCTACGAGCAGTACTTC
TRBJ1-6 NA TRBV5-6 few CASSLAAESPLHF TGTGCCAGCAGCTTGGCAGCTGAATCACCCCTCCACTTT
TRBJ2-5 NA TRBV7-8 NA CASRPGPTRETQYF TGTGCCAGCAGACCGGGGCCAACAAGGGAGACCCAGTACTTC
TRBJ1-5 NA TRBV18 NA CASSRAVDSNQPQHF TGTGCCAGCTCACGGGCCGTAGATAGCAATCAGCCCCAGCATTTT
TRBJ1-2 TRBD1 TRBV6-2/TRBV6-3 NA CASSRTGGRGYTF TGTGCCAGCAGCAGGACAGGGGGGAGGGGCTACACCTTC
TRBJ2-7 NA TRBV24-1 NA CATRPPGESDEQYF TGTGCCACCAGACCCCCTGGCGAGAGTGACGAGCAGTACTTC
TRBJ2-5 TRBD1 TRBV15 NA CATSSPTGLETQYF TGTGCCACCAGCAGCCCGACAGGGTTAGAGACCCAGTACTTC
TRBJ1-5 NA TRBV5-6 NA CASSFIGGPANQPQHF TGTGCCAGCAGCTTTATTGGGGGGCCGGCGAATCAGCCCCAGCATTTT
TRBJ1-4 NA TRBV7-8 few CASSFPGPGSEKLFF TGTGCCAGCAGCTTTCCTGGGCCGGGGAGTGAAAAACTGTTTTTT
TRBJ1-1 NA TRBV10-3 NA CATVENTEAFF TGTGCCACGGTTGAGAACACTGAAGCTTTCTTT
TRBJ1-3 NA TRBV4-3 NA CASSQDQGLGSGNTIYF TGCGCCAGCAGCCAAGATCAGGGCCTCGGCTCTGGAAACACCATATATTTT
TRBJ2-1 TRBD2 TRBV6-5 few CASSMGLAGGNEQFF TGTGCCAGCAGTATGGGACTAGCGGGGGGCAATGAGCAGTTCTTC
TRBJ2-6 NA TRBV5-5 many CASSLVGAGANVLTF TGTGCCAGCAGCTTGGTTGGGGCGGGGGCCAACGTCCTGACTTTC
TRBJ2-1 TRBD2 TRBV20-1 many CSAPGLVLNNEQFF TGCAGTGCACCTGGACTAGTTCTTAACAATGAGCAGTTCTTC
TRBJ2-1 NA TRBV28 few CASTSGTPRNEQFF TGTGCCAGCACCAGCGGGACACCGAGAAATGAGCAGTTCTTC
TRBJ2-5 NA TRBV20-1 NA CSARDHQGKQETQYF TGCAGTGCTAGAGATCACCAGGGAAAACAAGAGACCCAGTACTTC
TRBJ2-5 TRBD2 TRBV2 many CASKVLASGSSETQYF TGTGCCAGCAAAGTCCTGGCTAGCGGATCCTCCGAGACCCAGTACTTC
TRBJ2-7 NA TRBV6-5 many CASSYAAPPGPYEQYF TGTGCCAGCAGTTACGCTGCTCCCCCGGGGCCCTACGAGCAGTACTTC
TRBJ1-4 NA TRBV3-1 few CASTKSGTPNEKLFF TGTGCCAGCACCAAAAGCGGGACACCGAATGAAAAACTGTTTTTT
TRBJ2-3 TRBD2 TRBV27 many CASSRLAGRADTQYF TGTGCCAGCAGTCGACTAGCGGGGAGGGCAGATACGCAGTATTTT
TRBJ2-2 NA TRBV6-5 NA CASSYRRGSDTGELFF TGTGCCAGCAGTTACAGAAGGGGGTCGGACACCGGGGAGCTGTTTTTT
TRBJ1-1 NA TRBV7-9 few CASSQQRNTEAFF TGTGCCAGCAGTCAACAGCGAAACACTGAAGCTTTCTTT
TRBJ1-1 NA TRBV20-1 few CSAARGVANTEAFF TGCAGTGCGGCCCGGGGGGTGGCGAACACTGAAGCTTTCTTT
TRBJ2-1 NA TRBV6-1 many CASNSDSYEQFF TGTGCCAGCAATTCGGACAGTTACGAGCAGTTCTTC